This T cell receptor (beta chain) stems from a study of cytomegalovirus exposure and HLA in healthy donors. The study, taken as a whole, reports: An analysis done earlier found most TCR beta V segments productive about 87% or about 30% of the time. Usually a TCR sequence was rare, but some public TCRs were found in many donors.

Researchers ran the PCR with 60 Vbeta and 13 Jbeta primers. Per the original methods: About 11 million of tens of millions of unique TCR beta chains were shared, per a later count. The data were produced by immunoSEQ multiplex PCR, yet TCRdb's version contains in-frame clones alone and is incomplete. V, J and clone size are those of that table, while D and trimming were read from the DNA. The listing records under 150,000 clones. Germline V CDR1 and CDR2: MNHEY, SMNVEV (reference sequence). Trimming took 4 bases from V and 7 from J, leaving 13 bases between them. The CDR3 totals 13 residues. With respect to this clone: The antigen is undetermined.

Material for sequencing was PBMCs. The TCR was taken from a woman aged 40 to 50 in good health and CMV-seronegative. The rearrangement joins TRBV27 to TRBJ1-2; D call uncertain. The CDR3 spells CASSSDQRGGYTF. The CDR3 DNA reads as TGTGCCAGCAGTTCTGATCAGCGTGGTGGCTACACCTTC.